The present entry profiles one TCR beta chain with its context. This clonotype turned up a few times. Its binding antigen is unknown. No base quality information exists; no much larger clone differs at one position. Receptor amplification or capture employed RACE. Instrument on record: NextSeq 500. During library preparation, unique molecular identifiers were attached to individual cDNA molecules so that TCRs could be counted in a quantitative, reproducible way. Both TCR alpha and TCR beta chains were sequenced from each blood RNA sample. As for how the authors treated the data: The median number of TCRs per sample was roughly 98,000, ranging from roughly 20,000 to 700,000. The Decombinator software suite was used to annotate the V, J and CDR3 of the TCR reads. To make PS versus PT1 abundance plots, every sample was subsampled to the same number of TCRs (28,000). TCRs were defined as expanded if absent before sensitization and observed at least eight times at the 2-week time point. TCRdb passed the public sequencing reads through fastp at Q25 and MiXCR, retaining productive beta sequences. Each CDR3 protein appears once, grouped with its most common genes and DNA. These V and J calls originate from TCRdb's pipeline instead of the authors' own analysis. The sample records about 340,000 distinct CDR3 sequences, about 7% of which are singletons. The ten largest account for 8.4% of the sample.

The CDR3 sequence holds 14 residues, the cysteine and phenylalanine included. The retained sequence is limited to the CDR3, 42 bases, with the frame set at the first base. Cut back by 3 bases and 3 bases, the V and J ends lie 11 bases apart. This specimen's time point label, per the study, means: patch test 1, 2 weeks after DPC sensitization. What the treatment or condition label conveys for this sample: therapeutic diphenylcyclopropenone sensitization with weekly scalp DPC. At each patch-test visit, blood was drawn before the patch test was applied. To be eligible, patients had to be aged 18 to 70, diagnosed with alopecia and judged suitable for DPC therapy, while pregnant patients were excluded. Total RNA was extracted from unfractionated whole blood that had been collected in Tempus Blood RNA tubes. This sample was included in a study of human T cells and chemical hapten exposure (dated by TCRdb to the early 2020s). General notes on the study: For sensitization, 2% DPC in acetone was applied to a roughly 2 cm by roughly 2 cm area of upper inner arm skin. The mostly female patient cohort included alopecia areata with under or over 50% scalp involvement, alopecia totalis and alopecia universalis. Patch tests used Finn chambers with 0.01% DPC on the upper back, scored after 6 days by International Contact Dermatitis Research Group standards. The libraries were sequenced as a pool, and the TCR yield per sample differed mostly because of small variations in library volumes within the pool. Peripheral blood TCR repertoire changes were tracked in vivo in alopecia patients during primary and secondary sensitization to the hapten diphenylcyclopropenone (DPC). Under 30 alopecia patients gave blood for TCR sequencing at one to four time points (pre-sensitization, 2, 6 and 24 weeks). Patient blood was sampled pre-sensitization (week 0) and at 2, 6 and about 24 weeks after DPC sensitization. Patients additionally received weekly therapeutic DPC doses to the scalp throughout the approximately 25-week study period.

General findings and caveats noted by the study authors: DPC sensitization did not change the number of TCRs with a frequency above 1 in 1000, and there was no evidence of changes in global repertoire structure. Alopecia, a presumed autoimmune disease, was present in all patients, so the immune response of the patients might differ from that of healthy individuals. Compared with pre-sensitization or healthy control sets, expanded TCRs formed significantly more large CDR3 similarity clusters, which is consistent with antigen-driven responses. Patch test score was positively correlated with the number of PT1 expanded TCRs, with significance at thresholds 8, 16 and 32 but not at 4. Repeated subsampling changed both the strength of the expansion versus patch-test correlation and the threshold at which the correlation became significant.

The sequence was obtained from a woman between 18 and 29 years old with alopecia areata. Some clones in this sample may be carry-over from other donors' samples. The chain couples TRBV12-3 or TRBV12-4 to TRBJ1-2; a weak D assignment points to TRBD1 (5 bases agree). The specimen was whole blood, collected in connection with sensitization to the hapten diphenylcyclopropenone (DPC). The sequence in DNA is TGTGCCAGCAGTTTTCAGGTGGGGGACTATGGCTACACCTTC. It is translated as CASSFQVGDYGYTF.